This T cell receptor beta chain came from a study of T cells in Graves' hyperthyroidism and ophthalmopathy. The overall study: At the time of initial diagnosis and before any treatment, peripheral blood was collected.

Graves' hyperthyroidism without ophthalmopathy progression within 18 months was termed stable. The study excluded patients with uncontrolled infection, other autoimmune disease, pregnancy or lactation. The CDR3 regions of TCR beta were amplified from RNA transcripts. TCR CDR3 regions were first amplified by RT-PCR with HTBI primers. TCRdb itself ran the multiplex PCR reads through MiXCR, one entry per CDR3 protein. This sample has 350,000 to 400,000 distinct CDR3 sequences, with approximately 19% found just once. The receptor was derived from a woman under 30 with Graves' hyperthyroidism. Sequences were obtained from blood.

This chain's CDR3 is CASSPGTGRAQYF. In DNA form, the CDR3 reads TGTGCCAGCTCACCCGGGACTGGCCGGGCCCAGTACTTC. The chain joins TRBV6-1 to TRBJ2-5, with D perhaps TRBD2 (6 bases). CDR3 length equals 13 residues. The germline gives CDR1 MNHNS, CDR2 SASEGT. Trimming stripped 8 bases from V and 9 bases from J, with 19 bases between.